This TCR beta chain emerged from a study of identical twins (dated by TCRdb to about 2016). With regard to the full study: To test whether fetal clonotypes persist, this study deep-sequenced TCR alpha and beta repertoires from monozygotic twins, from unrelated adults of various ages, and from cord blood. To rule out contamination, the twin experiments were replicated at different times with different library preparation protocols.

The method behind the library was 5' RACE. The sequencer was an Illumina HiSeq 2000. Template switching added a universal primer binding site, and the final cDNA carried a unique molecular identifier that allowed TCR cDNA molecules to be counted accurately. Specific primers in the conserved constant-segment region were used to synthesize first-strand cDNA for the TCR alpha and beta chains. To control for contamination, every cDNA library was double barcoded, receiving both a SMART-Mk sample barcode and Illumina barcodes. TruSeq adapter sequences, together with Illumina sample barcodes, were added in two successive PCR steps. Sequencing of the TCR alpha and beta cDNA libraries was done on the Illumina HiSeq platform using custom primers. Turning to the authors' computational methods: MiGEC processed the raw reads to extract unique molecular identifiers, while MiXCR was used to determine the CDR3 positions. For each individual, recombination models were inferred using an EM algorithm with the repgenHMM and IGoR tools. The analysis of shared clonotypes was done with the tcR package in R, with sharing normalized by the product of cloneset sizes. To study raw recombination without the effects of thymic and clonal selection, out-of-frame nonproductive sequences were analyzed. TCRdb reanalyzed the raw reads on its own, using fastp at Q25 for trimming and MiXCR for clone calling, and kept in-frame beta chains. For every CDR3 protein sequence, its rows merge into one entry that carries the most common genes and DNA. These V and J calls are TCRdb output, not the study's own analysis. This sample lists under 1 million distinct CDR3 sequences; about 12% were detected once. The ten biggest clones cover 1.5% to 2% of the sample.

This clonotype was recorded at least ten times. The target of this receptor is not known. Qualities for individual bases were not recorded, and no much larger clone is one base off. All donors were healthy Caucasians. The twin cohort consisted of three pairs of female monozygotic twins, all aged roughly 18 to 30 years. RNA for TCR libraries was isolated from peripheral blood mononuclear cells. Broader findings and caveats from the paper: Abundant cord blood beta clonotypes carried fewer insertions; young adult naive repertoires showed a weaker similar trend, while memory repertoires showed none. In monozygotic twins, out-of-frame TCR alpha sharing was systematically underestimated by recombination models, although the models agreed with sharing between unrelated individuals. The excess sharing between twins in beta out-of-frame sequences was weaker because fewer shared sequences reduced the signal-to-noise ratio. Zero-insertion analyses could be partly confounded by invariant T cells such as MAIT and iNKT, though diverse VJ usage argued against such confounding for most clonotypes. Compared with coincidental sharing between unrelated individuals, out-of-frame TCR alpha sequences shared between twins had an excess of sequences with low generation probability. Because the same donors could not be followed over many years, the conclusions relied on cross-sectional statistical analysis.

The CDR3 goes from the cysteine to the phenylalanine over 15 residues. The CDR3 DNA has 45 bases and is translated from base 1. CDR1 and CDR2 (MGHRA, YSYEKL) derive from the germline V gene. The germline ends are 15 bases apart after V is trimmed by 2 bases and J by 5 bases. This sample also appeared in a second study, on yellow fever vaccine responses in identical twins. Per that second paper: The T cell response to vaccination in identical twins was reported by the authors to appear partly convergent and partly personalized. Focusing on identical twins, the study followed the T cell clones that responded to the vaccine, and did so with precision.

The TCR originated in a woman aged 18-29 years in good health. In this chain, TRBV4-1 is recombined with TRBJ2-5; the D gene is unclear. Sequences were obtained from PBMCs. CDR3 reads: CASSQTPETRETQYF. DNA sequence: TGCGCCAGCAGCCAAACACCCGAAACGAGGGAGACCCAGTACTTC.